Each of the 26 T cell receptor beta chains below was sequenced from the same sample in a study of blood T cell repertoires in COVID-19. TCRdb's copy holds only in-frame clones and misses some; the assay was immunoSEQ multiplex PCR. The sample yields about 60,000 clones, approximately 92% seen once. The sequencing sample was made of peripheral blood. These receptors were obtained from a man aged 55 to 69 with acute or convalescent COVID-19.

This clone turned up a few times. The chain employs TRBV5-1 and TRBJ1-1; the match to TRBD1 covers 8 bases. CDR3 length: 16 amino acids. V was pared by 0 bases and J by 4 bases, with 8 bases of the junction left unmatched. Germline V CDR1 and CDR2: SGHRS, YFSETQ. The CDR3 sequence is CASSLGGRQGSTEAFF. The CDR3 DNA follows: TGCGCCAGCAGCTTGGGGGGACGACAGGGGTCCACTGAAGCTTTCTTT.

This sequence joins TRBV6-5 and TRBJ1-2; D remains ambiguous. Per the germline V gene, CDR1 is MNHEY and CDR2 is SVGAGI. With 5 bases removed from V and 2 bases from J, the gap between germline ends came to 12 bases. The CDR3 is 14 residues long. DNA of the CDR3: TGTGCCAGCAGTCGGGTGCGGGCGAACTATGGCTACACCTTC. Its translation: CASSRVRANYGYTF.

The chain employs TRBV7-2 and TRBJ2-1, with D possibly matching TRBD2 (5 bases). The V and J ends lost 4 bases and 2 bases respectively, with 12 bases between them. The germline CDR1 and CDR2 sequences are SGHTA and FQGNSA. The CDR3 runs 15 residues. For the CDR3, the DNA is TGTGCCAGCAGCTACACTAGAAACCCCTACAATGAGCAGTTCTTC. This sequence encodes CASSYTRNPYNEQFF.

The V gene is TRBV6-5, the J gene TRBJ2-7, with 7 bases fitting TRBD2. The CDR3 has 14 amino acids. V trimming: 8 bases; J trimming: 6 bases; junction bases outside the gene matches: 13. Germline CDR1 is MNHEY and CDR2 is SVGAGI. For the CDR3, the DNA is TGTGCCAGCGGGACGAGGCGGGAGAGTGTCGAGCAGTACTTC. Translating it yields CASGTRRESVEQYF.

The gene calls are TRBV30 and TRBJ1-1; D is undetermined. Trimming pared 0 bases from V and 5 bases from J, leaving 7 bases between. The CDR3 sequence is 12 residues long. Germline V gives CDR1 GTSNPN, CDR2 SVGIG (reference sequence). CDR3: CAWSVPGTEAFF. As DNA, the CDR3 is TGTGCCTGGAGTGTTCCGGGGACTGAAGCTTTCTTT.

CDR3: CASNPSAATYNEQFF. The CDR3 coding sequence is TGTGCCAGCAACCCCAGCGCGGCTACCTACAATGAGCAGTTCTTC. The gene calls are TRBV9 and TRBJ2-1; D gene uncertain. Germline V gene sequence: CDR1 SGDLS, CDR2 YYNGEE. The CDR3 sequence is 15 residues long. The germline V and J ends were trimmed by 6 bases and 2 bases, with 15 bases remaining between them.

This sequence joins TRBV4-1 and TRBJ2-3; a weak D match, TRBD2 (6 bases). V was cut by 2 bases and J by 2 bases, with 14 bases left in between. CDR3 length: 16 amino acids. The germline CDR1 and CDR2 sequences are MGHRA and YSYEKL. The CDR3 coding sequence is TGCGCCAGCAGCCAACCATCTCGGGACTCCACAGATACGCAGTATTTT. Translation gives CASSQPSRDSTDTQYF.

Here the CDR3 DNA reads TGCAGTGCTAGTCATAACACAGACACTGAAGCTTTCTTT. It translates to CSASHNTDTEAFF. The chain combines TRBV20-1 with TRBJ1-1; D gene uncertain. The CDR3 has 13 residues. CDR1 is DFQATT and CDR2 is SNEGSKA in the germline V gene (reference sequence). Trimming took 3 bases from V and 3 from J, leaving 11 bases between them.

The chain uses TRBV6-6 and TRBJ1-2; unclear D gene. There are 13 residues in the CDR3. CDR1 and CDR2 from the germline V gene are MNHNY and SVGAGI (reference sequence). Trimming left V 5 bases short and J 4 bases short, with 11 bases between. CDR3 in DNA: TGTGCCAGCAGTCCCGGGAGCTTCTATGGCTACACCTTC. As protein: CASSPGSFYGYTF.

This clone appeared a single time. V gene TRBV6-4 combines with J gene TRBJ2-1, with 9 positions matching TRBD2. Trimming cost V 6 bases and J 4 bases; bases outside gene matches: 7. Germline values: CDR1 MRHNA, CDR2 SNTAGT. The length of the CDR3 is 15 residues. CDR3: CASSNLAGEYNEQFF. The CDR3 DNA reads TGTGCCAGCAGCAATTTAGCGGGAGAATACAATGAGCAGTTCTTC.

In nucleotides, the CDR3 is TGTGCCAGTAGTATCTCCAGGGGGCACCAATCCTACGAGCAGTACTTC. This gives the protein CASSISRGHQSYEQYF. The chain is built from TRBV19 and TRBJ2-7; 8 nucleotides agree with TRBD1. The germline CDR1 and CDR2 sequences are LNHDA and SQIVND (reference sequence). This CDR3 is built from 16 residues. V shed 3 bases, J shed 1 base, and the junction held 8 bases outside the gene matches. The full variable domain, completed using reference TRBV19 and TRBJ2-7, is DGGITQSPKYLFRKEGQNVTLSCEQNLNHDAMYWYRQDPGQGLRLIYYSQIVNDFQKGDIAEGYSVSREKKESFPLTVTSAQKNPTAFYLCASSISRGHQSYEQYFGPGTRLTVT.

In this sample, this clone turned up a few times. The chain is built from TRBV6-5 and TRBJ1-2; perhaps TRBD1 as D (5 bases). There are 12 residues in the CDR3. V was shortened by 6 bases and J by 7 bases, with 12 bases between the two germline ends. Germline CDR1 reads MNHEY; CDR2 reads SVGAGI. The CDR3 DNA sequence: TGTGCCAGCAGCCCGATAGGGGTTGGCTACACCTTC. The encoded protein is CASSPIGVGYTF.

V and J are TRBV6-2 or TRBV6-3 and TRBJ2-5, with unresolved D. In germline, CDR1 is MNHEY, CDR2 SVGEGT. Trimming removed 6 bases from V and 3 bases from J, with 11 bases in between. This CDR3 comprises 13 residues. In DNA form, the CDR3 reads TGTGCCAGCAGCCCAGACTCAAAAGAGACCCAGTACTTC. It yields the protein CASSPDSKETQYF.

The chain uses TRBV29-1 and TRBJ1-2; D is undetermined. Trimming shortened V by 7 bases and J by 4 bases, and 16 bases separated the two germline ends. This CDR3 comprises 13 residues. Germline lookup yields CDR1 SQVTM and CDR2 ANQGSEA. CDR3 region: CSARLPRPYGYTF. The CDR3 region has the DNA TGCAGCGCCAGACTTCCTCGCCCCTATGGCTACACCTTC.

V gene TRBV6-5 combines with J gene TRBJ1-6; 9 bases align to TRBD1. After removal of 7 bases from V and 7 bases from J, the junction contained 5 bases not matched to a gene. The CDR3 spans 14 residues. Germline V lookup: CDR1 MNHEY, CDR2 SVGAGI. CDR3 sequence (DNA): TGTGCCAGCAATTCCGGGACAGGGAATTCACCCCTCCACTTT. It translates to CASNSGTGNSPLHF.

This rearrangement joins TRBV28 to TRBJ1-2; 11 bases match TRBD1. The ends lost 6 bases at V and 3 bases at J; junction bases unmatched: 0. The CDR3 has 13 residues. CDR1 is MDHEN, CDR2 SYDVKM, per germline. The CDR3 is CASRGQGDYGYTF. The CDR3 DNA follows: TGTGCCAGCAGGGGACAGGGGGACTATGGCTACACCTTC.

This chain joins TRBV9 and TRBJ1-1, with unresolved D. V lost 0 bases and J lost 4, with 4 bases in between. This CDR3 comprises 12 residues. Germline V gene lookup returns CDR1 SGDLS and CDR2 YYNGEE. CDR3 sequence (DNA): TGTGCCAGCAGCGTAGCGGGCACTGAAGCTTTCTTT. It codes for CASSVAGTEAFF.

The chain combines TRBV4-1 with TRBJ2-7, with 8 bases that match TRBD1. With V trimmed by 1 base and J by 4 bases, 6 bases remained unmatched. This CDR3 contains 15 residues. CDR1 and CDR2 (germline): MGHRA, YSYEKL. CDR3 loop: CASSQASGGIYEQYF. The CDR3 region has the DNA TGCGCCAGCAGCCAAGCGTCAGGGGGCATATACGAGCAGTACTTC.

The chain joins TRBV11-2 to TRBJ2-7; possible D gene TRBD2, 6 bases. From germline, CDR1 is SGHAT and CDR2 FQNNGV. The CDR3 has 12 residues. V gave up 0 bases and J gave up 9 bases, with 9 bases separating them. For the CDR3, the DNA is TGTGCCAGCAGCTTAGATTTCGGGAGGCAGTACTTC. This codes for CASSLDFGRQYF.

The J gene is TRBJ2-1, the V gene TRBV6-2 or TRBV6-3; D gene uncertain. This CDR3 is 14 amino acids long. V lost 2 bases to trimming and J lost 0 bases, with 5 bases between them. The germline CDR1 and CDR2 sequences are MNHEY and SVGEGT. CDR3 DNA sequence: TGTGCCAGCAGTTACAGGAGCTCCTACAATGAGCAGTTCTTC. Translated, it gives CASSYRSSYNEQFF.

The V and J genes are TRBV6-2 or TRBV6-3 and TRBJ2-3; 9 bases match TRBD2. V lost 6 bases to trimming and J lost 14 bases; unmatched junction nucleotides: 9. The length of the CDR3 is 12 residues. Germline CDR1 reads MNHEY; CDR2 reads SVGEGT. The CDR3 sequence is CASSIAGVNRYF. As DNA, the CDR3 is TGTGCCAGCAGCATAGCGGGAGTTAACCGGTATTTT.

V is TRBV7-8 and J is TRBJ2-1, with 7 nucleotides matching TRBD2. CDR1 and CDR2 from the germline V gene are SGHVS and FQNEAQ. Trimming at V came to 5 bases and at J to 10 bases, leaving 14 bases not matched to a gene. The CDR3 spans 15 residues. The CDR3 DNA is TGTGCCAGCAGCCCCCCTCGGGCCGGGCGGGGGGAGCAGTTCTTC. Amino acid sequence: CASSPPRAGRGEQFF.

The chain combines TRBV28 with TRBJ2-7; 7 bases map to TRBD1. The CDR3 extends over 17 amino acids. CDR1 and CDR2 (germline): MDHEN, SYDVKM. V dropped 2 bases and J dropped 3; count of bases not matched to a gene: 13. CDR3 in DNA: TGTGCCAGCAGTTTAAGGGTGACAGGGAGTCCCAACTACGAGCAGTACTTC. Its protein product is CASSLRVTGSPNYEQYF.

The rearrangement uses TRBV30 and TRBJ2-7; D not resolved. CDR3 length: 12 amino acids. The ends were cut back, 0 bases at V and 3 bases at J, with 6 bases in the middle. Germline V gives CDR1 GTSNPN, CDR2 SVGIG (reference sequence). The CDR3 is CAWSVADYEQYF. CDR3 nucleotides: TGTGCCTGGAGTGTAGCCGACTACGAGCAGTACTTC.

The gene calls are TRBV6-5 and TRBJ2-7; 9 positions match TRBD1. The CDR3 spans 14 residues. Germline CDR1 is MNHEY and CDR2 is SVGAGI. With 9 bases clipped from V and 1 base from J, the junction kept 7 bases outside the gene matches. CDR3 sequence (DNA): TGTGCCAGTAAGGGACAGGGACCTTCCTACGAGCAGTACTTC. Translated: CASKGQGPSYEQYF.

The rearrangement uses TRBV25-1 and TRBJ1-1, with D tentatively TRBD1 (6 bases). Trimming pared 0 bases from V and 3 bases from J, leaving 11 bases between. Germline V gene sequence: CDR1 MGHDK, CDR2 SYGVNS. This CDR3 has 15 amino acids. The CDR3 loop is CASSEYGRGDTEAFF. CDR3 DNA sequence: TGTGCCAGCAGTGAATATGGCAGGGGCGACACTGAAGCTTTCTTT. Filled out from reference TRBV25-1 and TRBJ1-1, the complete variable domain reads EADIYQTPRYLVIGTGKKITLECSQTMGHDKMYWYQQDPGMELHLIHYSYGVNSTEKGDLSSESTVSRIRTEHFPLTLESARPSHTSQYLCASSEYGRGDTEAFFGQGTRLTVV.